A selection of T cell receptor beta chains follows, all from one sample in a study of control samples from healthy donors and cancer patients. Here immunoSEQ multiplex PCR was the method, and the copy in TCRdb shows in-frame clones only, minus some. The table includes roughly 130,000 clones, about 92% detected once. The source material was PBMCs. The receptors here all came from a man aged 45-65 years with head and neck cancer. Both conserved end residues are part of each CDR3. The D gene is left open where the match is weak. Clone size appears in some rows only: once, few, many, or a class for an expanded clone.

clone size	V gene	J gene	D gene	CDR3 protein	CDR3 DNA
NA	TRBV6-2/TRBV6-3	TRBJ2-3	NA	CASSFLAGKITDTQYF	TGTGCCAGCAGTTTTTTGGCGGGGAAAATCACAGATACGCAGTATTTT
NA	TRBV6-2/TRBV6-3	TRBJ1-2	NA	CASSLWTANYGYTF	TGTGCCAGCAGTTTATGGACAGCGAACTATGGCTACACCTTC
NA	TRBV30	TRBJ2-4	NA	CAWSVRITEKNIQYF	TGTGCCTGGAGTGTACGAATAACGGAAAAAAACATTCAGTACTTC
NA	TRBV7-2	TRBJ1-3	TRBD1	CASSLAGDRYSGNTIYF	TGTGCCAGCAGCTTAGCAGGGGACAGGTACTCTGGAAACACCATATATTTT
few	TRBV4-1	TRBJ1-6	NA	CASSQADTFNSPLHF	TGCGCCAGCAGCCAGGCTGACACGTTTAATTCACCCCTCCACTTT
NA	TRBV11-2	TRBJ2-3	TRBD2	CASSLVARLAGDTDTQYF	TGTGCCAGCAGCTTAGTCGCCCGACTAGCGGGGGACACAGATACGCAGTATTTT
NA	TRBV4-1	TRBJ2-4	NA	CASSQGGQALAKNIQYF	TGCGCCAGCAGCCAGGGTGGGCAGGCCCTAGCCAAAAACATTCAGTACTTC
NA	TRBV21-1	TRBJ1-4	NA	CASSPWDRENEKLFF	TGTGCCAGCAGCCCCTGGGACAGGGAGAATGAAAAACTGTTTTTT
once	TRBV2	TRBJ2-3	NA	CASSEATTFFTDTQYF	TGTGCCAGCAGTGAAGCAACGACTTTTTTCACAGATACGCAGTATTTT
NA	TRBV19	TRBJ2-3	NA	CASSIADYTDTQYF	TGTGCCAGTAGTATAGCGGACTACACAGATACGCAGTATTTT